This TCR beta chain was obtained from a study of cytomegalovirus exposure and HLA in healthy donors. Study details: An early release of data contained tens of millions of unique TCRs, which came from HLA-typed donors.

With regard to this clone: Its antigen remains unidentified.

Study-level findings and limits: Segments of the TCR beta V type were, in most cases, productive about 90% or about 30% of the time in an earlier analysis. As was reported, the HLA-A and HLA-B alleles of most subjects were accurately predicted from TCR beta sequences.

The CDR3 loop spans 16 amino acids. The V segment lost 4 bases and the J segment 4 bases; nucleotides outside the gene matches: 12. Germline assignment: CDR1 LGHNA and CDR2 YSLEER. Primers for the PCR totalled 60 Vbeta and 13 Jbeta. Libraries were prepared by immunoSEQ multiplex PCR; TCRdb keeps only in-frame clonotypes and omits some of them. The sample yields some 130,000 clones, about 78% seen once. The origin of this receptor is a human donor in good health. This chain links TRBV4-3 with TRBJ1-2; 7 bases are shared with TRBD1. Source material: PBMCs. CDR3 in DNA: TGCGCCAGCAGCCCGTGGGCCGACGACAGGGCCTATGGCTACACCTTC. Its translation is CASSPWADDRAYGYTF.